Listed here are 8 T cell receptor beta chains from one sample, sequenced in a study of identical twins. TCRdb re-called the 5' RACE reads through MiXCR, storing one row per CDR3 protein. The sample holds some 660,000 distinct CDR3 sequences, 8.6% seen once. The same specimen was also included in a second study, on yellow fever vaccine responses in identical twins.

Sequenced sample: PBMCs. These receptors all come from a woman aged 18-29 years in good health.

V gene TRBV7-9 combines with J gene TRBJ2-1; D is perhaps TRBD1 or TRBD2 (5 bases each). CDR1 is SEHNR and CDR2 is FQNEAQ in the germline V gene (reference sequence). The CDR3 sequence is 16 residues long. V lost 4 bases to trimming and J lost 4 bases, with 17 bases between them. CDR3 nucleotide sequence: TGTGCCAGCAGCTCCTACGGGACCGCTAGTTACAATGAGCAGTTCTTC. Translating gives CASSSYGTASYNEQFF.

This clonotype was picked up a small number of times. The rearrangement joins TRBV9 to TRBJ2-4, with D possibly TRBD2 on 5 matching bases. V was trimmed by 3 bases and J by 3 bases, leaving 13 bases between them. Germline V gives CDR1 SGDLS, CDR2 YYNGEE. The CDR3 spans 15 residues. CDR3 coding DNA: TGTGCCAGCAGCGAGAGGAGCCGGGGCAAAAACATTCAGTACTTC. As protein: CASSERSRGKNIQYF.

In this sample, this clonotype turned up a few times. This chain uses TRBV28 with TRBJ2-7; 13 nucleotides line up with TRBD2. Per germline, CDR1 MDHEN and CDR2 SYDVKM. The CDR3 covers 15 residues. The ends lost 4 bases at V and 4 bases at J; junction bases unmatched: 4. CDR3: CASSSGTSGNYEQYF. CDR3 coding DNA: TGTGCCAGCAGTTCTGGGACTAGCGGGAATTACGAGCAGTACTTC.

The V and J genes are TRBV9 and TRBJ2-7, with 10 nucleotides matching TRBD2. CDR3 length: 15 residues. The V segment lost 0 bases and the J segment 4 bases; nucleotides outside the gene matches: 4. Germline-derived CDR1 and CDR2 are SGDLS and YYNGEE. The CDR3 loop reads CASSVGSGRAYEQYF. The CDR3 DNA follows: TGTGCCAGCAGCGTAGGGAGCGGGAGGGCGTACGAGCAGTACTTC. Full variable domain (remainder filled in from reference TRBV9 and TRBJ2-7): DSGVTQTPKHLITATGQRVTLRCSPRSGDLSVYWYQQSLDQGLQFLIQYYNGEERAKGNILERFSAQQFPDLHSELNLSSLELGDSALYFCASSVGSGRAYEQYFGPGTRLTVT.

This clonotype showed up many times. The chain links TRBV5-1 to TRBJ2-1, with D possibly being TRBD2 (5 bases). V was shortened by 1 base and J by 9 bases, with 11 bases between the two germline ends. The CDR3 sequence is 13 residues long. The germline V gene encodes CDR1 SGHRS and CDR2 YFSETQ. This chain's CDR3 is CASSLHLGSEQFF. CDR3 DNA: TGCGCCAGCAGCTTGCACCTAGGGAGTGAGCAGTTCTTC.

A few counts support this clonotype. CDR3: CATSEGLGMQQFF. CDR3 coding DNA: TGTGCCACCAGTGAGGGACTTGGGATGCAGCAGTTCTTC. The V gene is TRBV24-1, the J gene TRBJ2-1; maybe TRBD2 (6 bases). V lost 4 bases to trimming and J lost 11 bases, with 14 bases between them. This CDR3 region has 13 residues. CDR1 is KGHDR and CDR2 is SFDVKD in the germline V gene.

This clonotype has just a few counts. This chain joins TRBV2 and TRBJ2-1; TRBD2 agrees at 8 bases. V shed 1 base and J 9 bases; nucleotides not matched to a gene: 8. This CDR3 contains 15 residues. From germline, CDR1 is SNHLY and CDR2 FYNNEI. The CDR3 DNA is TGTGCCAGCAGTGAAGTATTAGCGGGGCGGAGTGAGCAGTTCTTC. Protein: CASSEVLAGRSEQFF.

This clonotype was detected a few times. The chain is built from TRBV18 and TRBJ2-1; 9 nucleotides align to TRBD2. CDR3 length equals 14 residues. J gave up 7 bases and V 1 base, and 2 bases lay outside the gene matches. Germline V lookup: CDR1 KGHSH, CDR2 LQKENI. CDR3: CASSPQGLANEQFF. The CDR3 DNA follows: TGTGCCAGCTCACCACAAGGACTAGCGAATGAGCAGTTCTTC.